The 21 T cell receptor beta chains listed next were all sequenced from one sample in a study of T cell clonality in common variable immunodeficiency. Profiled with immunoSEQ multiplex PCR; TCRdb holds only in-frame clones, not every one. The specimen gives 52,000 or so clones without singletons; the ten biggest hold under 0.9%. The source material was peripheral blood mononuclear cells. The receptors here all came from a person between 18 and 75 years old in good health.

This clone was observed many times. The read gets to within 3 residues of the CDR3 end, and the germline J gene fills in the rest. The V call is TRBV6-1, the J call TRBJ2-1; TRBD2 is a possible D gene (5 bases). The CDR3 is 15 amino acids. The V and J ends lost 3 bases and 9 bases respectively, with 18 bases between them. The germline gives CDR1 MNHNS, CDR2 SASEGT. Partial CDR3 DNA: TGTGCCAGCAGTGAGCCCTTGAGAGGGTTTGGTGAG. Amino acid sequence: CASSEPLRGFGE. The complete CDR3 reads CASSEPLRGFGEQFF.

In its sample, this clone was seen many times. Read sequence stops 3 residues before the CDR3 end, and the germline J gene provides the missing end. This chain uses TRBV5-6 with TRBJ1-1, with unresolved D. Per germline, CDR1 SGHDT and CDR2 YYEEEE. Deletions cut 0 bases from V and 0 bases from J, with 9 bases between. The CDR3 is 15 residues long. Partial CDR3 DNA: TGTGCCAGCAGCTTGGTCGGGTCAATGAACACTGAA. It translates to CASSLVGSMNTE. The entire CDR3 protein reads CASSLVGSMNTEAFF.

At least ten counts were recorded for this clone. The sequenced fragment ends 3 residues before the CDR3 boundary, so the rest is inferred from the germline J gene. V gene TRBV6-1 combines with J gene TRBJ1-2, with 7 bases that match TRBD1. V was pared by 3 bases and J by 6 bases, with 7 bases of the junction left unmatched. CDR3 size: 14 residues. The germline gives CDR1 MNHNS, CDR2 SASEGT. CDR3 in amino acids: CASSDRTGSDGYTF. The sequenced part of the CDR3 DNA is TGTGCCAGCAGTGATCGGACAGGCTCCGATGGC.

This clone was observed at least ten times. With the read ending 3 residues before the CDR3 end, the germline J gene is used to fill in that end. The V and J genes are TRBV19 and TRBJ1-1; D remains unclear. Looked up from germline, CDR1 is LNHDA and CDR2 is SQIVND (reference sequence). This CDR3 region has 13 residues. Trimming left V 7 bases short and J 3 bases short, with 12 bases between. The CDR3 bases that were read are TGTGCCAGTACGGATCGTAGGGACACTGAA. This sequence encodes CASTDRRDTE. The CDR3 in its entirety is CASTDRRDTEAFF.

This clone has ten or more counts. The CDR3 end is not reached by the read, which stops 3 residues before it; the germline J gene fills it in. The V call is TRBV18, the J call TRBJ1-2; D is perhaps TRBD1 (6 bases). The CDR3 loop spans 12 amino acids. Germline V gene sequence: CDR1 KGHSH, CDR2 LQKENI. CDR3 DNA (partial): TGTGCCAGCTCACCAACAGGGAAGGGC. Translating gives CASSPTGKG. The full CDR3 protein is CASSPTGKGYTF.

This clone occurred many times. The read gets to within 3 residues of the CDR3 end, and the germline J gene fills in the rest. V gene TRBV15 combines with J gene TRBJ2-7; possibly TRBD2 for D (6 bases). The germline V and J ends were trimmed by 5 bases and 0 bases, with 17 bases remaining between them. This CDR3 spans 16 amino acids. Germline V gene sequence: CDR1 LNHNV, CDR2 YYDKDF (reference sequence). The CDR3 sequence: CATSGSAGLSSYEQYF. The DNA read from the CDR3 is TGTGCCACCAGCGGGTCCGCGGGGCTAAGCTCCTACGAG.

This clone was recorded many times. The read stops 3 residues short of the end of the CDR3; the missing end is completed from the germline J gene. This chain links TRBV7-3 with TRBJ2-5; 14 nucleotides align to TRBD2. Germline CDR1 SGHTA, CDR2 FQGTGA. Trimming removed 4 bases from V and 7 bases from J; junction bases left unmatched: 5. This CDR3 has 15 amino acids. CDR3 protein: CASSSTSGRAGTQYF. The CDR3 DNA, read in part, is TGTGCCAGCAGCTCGACTAGCGGGAGGGCCGGGACC.

This clone showed up just a few times. The read halts 3 residues ahead of the CDR3 end, with the missing end drawn from the germline J gene. The V gene is TRBV5-1, the J gene TRBJ2-3; TRBD1 agrees at 7 bases. There are 13 residues in the CDR3. Germline CDR1 SGHRS, CDR2 YFSETQ. The covered CDR3 bases are TGCGCCAGCAGCTTGACAGGGGATCAGCCG. This codes for CASSLTGDQP. From start to end, the CDR3 is CASSLTGDQPQYF. Based on the CDR3 plus reference TRBV5-1 and TRBJ2-3, the full variable domain is KAGVTQTPRYLIKTRGQQVTLSCSPISGHRSVSWYQQTPGQGLQFLFEYFSETQRNKGNFPGRFSGRQFSNSRSEMNVSTLELGDSALYLCASSLTGDQPQYFGPGTRLTVL.

In the case of this clone: The DNA ends 3 residues before the CDR3 does, and the rest of the CDR3 is filled in from the germline J gene. The chain is built from TRBV7-6 and TRBJ1-2; D gene uncertain. This CDR3 contains 15 residues. Germline V gene lookup returns CDR1 SGHVS and CDR2 FNYEAQ. CDR3 loop: CASSRNGLPNNDYTF. The sequenced CDR3 bases are TGTGCCAGCAGCCGAAATGGACTGCCGAACAATGAC.

This clone was seen repeatedly, ten times or more. The read stops 3 residues short of the end of the CDR3; the missing end is completed from the germline J gene. The chain employs TRBV10-3 and TRBJ2-6, with D hard to call. The CDR3 extends over 13 amino acids. Germline V gene data show CDR1 as ENHRY and CDR2 as SYGVKD. The germline V and J ends were trimmed by 7 bases and 2 bases, with 6 bases remaining between them. The CDR3 reads CAINRAGANVLTF. CDR3 DNA, as far as it was read: TGTGCCATCAATCGGGCTGGGGCCAACGTC.

This clone was seen at least ten times. The DNA ends 3 residues before the CDR3 does, and the rest of the CDR3 is filled in from the germline J gene. The rearrangement links TRBV23-1 to TRBJ2-1, with TRBD2 matching 8 bases. TRBV23-1 is designated an ORF whose function remains uncertain. V gave up 6 bases and J gave up 1 base; unmatched junction bases: 2. CDR3 length: 14 residues. The CDR3 sequence: CASSTSGSYNEQFF. The CDR3 DNA, read in part, is TGCGCCAGCAGCACTAGCGGATCCTACAATGAG.

This clone appeared many times. CDR3 bases read: TGCAGTGCTAGGCGTGCAGGCCGAATCGGAAATACG. This encodes CSARRAGRIGNT. The whole CDR3 reads CSARRAGRIGNTQYF. This chain connects TRBV20-1 to TRBJ2-3; D gene uncertain. The DNA ends 3 residues before the CDR3 does, and the rest of the CDR3 is filled in from the germline J gene. Per the germline V gene, CDR1 is DFQATT and CDR2 is SNEGSKA (reference sequence). Deletions cut 3 bases from V and 7 bases from J, with 20 bases between. The CDR3 length is 15 residues.

This clone was counted ten times or more. The read terminates 3 residues ahead of where the CDR3 ends, so the germline J gene completes it. The genes are TRBV7-2 and TRBJ1-5; TRBD1 aligns across 8 bases. The V segment lost 1 base and the J segment 3 bases; nucleotides outside the gene matches: 2. The CDR3 contains 15 residues. Germline V CDR1 and CDR2: SGHTA, FQGNSA. CDR3 amino acids: CASSLGTGPNQPQHF. CDR3 DNA (partial): TGTGCCAGCAGCTTAGGGACAGGGCCCAATCAGCCC. Full variable domain (remainder filled in from reference TRBV7-2 and TRBJ1-5): GAGVSQSPSNKVTEKGKDVELRCDPISGHTALYWYRQSLGQGLEFLIYFQGNSAPDKSGLPSDRFSAERTGGSVSTLTIQRTQQEDSAVYLCASSLGTGPNQPQHFGDGTRLSIL.

This clone was recorded many times. The read gets to within 3 residues of the CDR3 end, and the germline J gene fills in the rest. This rearrangement joins TRBV18 to TRBJ2-5; the D gene is possibly TRBD2 (6 bases). The CDR3 extends over 13 amino acids. Trimming removed 4 bases at V and 4 bases at J, with 10 bases between. Per the germline V gene, CDR1 is KGHSH and CDR2 is LQKENI. This CDR3 is CASSQDGGETQYF. The part of the CDR3 DNA that was read is TGTGCCAGCTCACAGGACGGGGGAGAGACC.

Turning to this clone: The CDR3 is cut off 3 residues early in the read; its end comes from the germline J gene. The V gene is TRBV11-3, the J gene TRBJ1-1, with D unclear. Trimming took off 3 bases at V and 6 bases at J, with 11 bases between the two ends. The CDR3 covers 13 residues. CDR1 is SGHNT, CDR2 YENEEA, per germline. CDR3 bases read: TGTGCCAGCAGCTTGAACGGACTCGCTGAA. Residues: CASSLNGLAE. The full CDR3 protein is CASSLNGLAEAFF. Together with reference TRBV11-3 and TRBJ1-1, the CDR3 gives the full variable domain: EAGVVQSPRYKIIEKKQPVAFWCNPISGHNTLYWYLQNLGQGPELLIRYENEEAVDDSQLPKDRFSAERLKGVDSTLKIQPAELGDSAVYLCASSLNGLAEAFFGQGTRLTVV.

This clone has ten or more counts. The read ends 3 residues before the CDR3 terminus; that terminus is restored from the germline J gene. The V and J genes are TRBV5-5 and TRBJ2-7; 7 nucleotides align to TRBD2. The ends lost 0 bases at V and 2 bases at J; junction bases unmatched: 5. In germline, CDR1 is SGHKS, CDR2 YYEKEE (reference sequence). The CDR3 contains 15 residues. The CDR3 here is CASSLGPSGTYEQYF. Partial CDR3 DNA: TGTGCCAGCAGCTTGGGGCCTAGCGGAACCTACGAG. The whole variable domain, remainder taken from reference TRBV5-5 and TRBJ2-7, is DAGVTQSPTHLIKTRGQQVTLRCSPISGHKSVSWYQQVLGQGPQFIFQYYEKEERGRGNFPDRFSARQFPNYSSELNVNALLLGDSALYLCASSLGPSGTYEQYFGPGTRLTVT.

Many counts were recorded for this clone. The observed sequence ends 3 residues before the CDR3 terminus, with the missing tail filled in from the germline J gene. The chain joins TRBV20-1 to TRBJ2-3; TRBD2 aligns across 10 bases. The CDR3 extends over 16 amino acids. CDR1 and CDR2 (germline): DFQATT, SNEGSKA (reference sequence). V trimming: 4 bases; J trimming: 2 bases; junction bases outside the gene matches: 9. The covered CDR3 bases are TGCAGTGCTACAAAACTTAGCGGGGGGACCACAGATACG. Protein product: CSATKLSGGTTDT. The CDR3, in full, reads CSATKLSGGTTDTQYF.

This clone showed up just a few times. From the germline J gene comes the end of the CDR3, since the read stops 3 residues before it. V usage is TRBV5-1 and J usage is TRBJ2-3, with 8 bases lining up with TRBD1. The CDR3 length is 16 residues. Germline V CDR1 and CDR2: SGHRS, YFSETQ. The CDR3 DNA, read in part, is TGCGCCAGCAGCTTGAATGGACAGGGTAGCAATCAGCCG. Protein product: CASSLNGQGSNQP. The full CDR3 is CASSLNGQGSNQPQYF. The entire variable domain, with the rest obtained from reference TRBV5-1 and TRBJ2-3, is as follows: KAGVTQTPRYLIKTRGQQVTLSCSPISGHRSVSWYQQTPGQGLQFLFEYFSETQRNKGNFPGRFSGRQFSNSRSEMNVSTLELGDSALYLCASSLNGQGSNQPQYFGPGTRLTVL.

CDR3 loop: CASSAGQAKLGNTEAFF. CDR3 DNA, as far as it was read: TGTGCCAGTAGTGCGGGACAGGCGAAATTGGGGAACACTGAA. The chain couples TRBV19 to TRBJ1-1; 8 nucleotides agree with TRBD1. Read data end 3 residues before the CDR3 end; the end is taken from the germline J gene. CDR3 length: 17 residues. Per the germline V gene, CDR1 is LNHDA and CDR2 is SQIVND (reference sequence). Trimming cost V 5 bases and J 1 base; bases outside gene matches: 12.

This clone was picked up many times. The read ends 3 residues shy of where the CDR3 ends; the end is completed using the germline J gene. The rearrangement joins TRBV19 to TRBJ2-1, with 16 bases matching TRBD2. V shed 3 bases and J 7 bases; nucleotides not matched to a gene: 3. The CDR3 sequence is 16 residues long. Germline V gene sequence: CDR1 LNHDA, CDR2 SQIVND (reference sequence). Partial CDR3 DNA: TGTGCCAGTAGTATTGGGACTAGCGGGAGGGCAAATGAG. Amino acid sequence: CASSIGTSGRANE. The full CDR3 protein reads CASSIGTSGRANEQFF.

Notes on this clone: The read terminates 3 residues before the CDR3 end, so the remaining end is supplied by the germline J gene. The chain couples TRBV20-1 to TRBJ1-2; maybe TRBD1 (6 bases). Per germline, CDR1 DFQATT and CDR2 SNEGSKA (reference sequence). V lost 7 bases, J lost 4 bases, and 10 bases lay in between. This CDR3 is built from 11 residues. The CDR3 reads CSVSDSYGYTF. The part of the CDR3 DNA that was read is TGCAGTGTCTCGGACAGCTATGGC.